This T cell receptor (beta chain) came from a study of Graves' ophthalmopathy and Graves' hyperthyroidism. The overall study: Investigators collected peripheral blood at initial diagnosis, before any treatment was given.

Study results and caveats: The blood repertoire also included most expanded thyroid clonotypes above 0.001 frequency.

Comments on this clonotype: No antigen is known for it. Given a much more abundant clone one base away, this may be a read error.

The diagnosis was founded upon clinical symptoms, serum thyroxine, TRAb, thyroid ultrasound and orbital computed tomography. Isolation of PBMCs was performed using over 8.5 ml of fresh peripheral blood. TCR beta CDR3 amplification used RNA transcripts. HTBI primers were employed in first-round RT-PCR, then a second-round multiplex PCR followed. TCRdb reprocessed the multiplex PCR reads with MiXCR, giving one entry per CDR3 protein. The sample has some 750,000 distinct CDR3 sequences, roughly two fifths seen once. Germline V gene sequence: CDR1 DFQATT, CDR2 SNEGSKA (reference sequence). The CDR3 extends over 11 amino acids.

The V and J genes are TRBV20-1 and TRBJ1-2; no reliable D call. The sequenced sample consisted of peripheral blood. This TCR derives from an adult man with Graves' ophthalmopathy. Here the CDR3 DNA reads TGCGGTGCTAGGTCCCCGGGGGGCTACACCTTC. Translated: CGARSPGGYTF.